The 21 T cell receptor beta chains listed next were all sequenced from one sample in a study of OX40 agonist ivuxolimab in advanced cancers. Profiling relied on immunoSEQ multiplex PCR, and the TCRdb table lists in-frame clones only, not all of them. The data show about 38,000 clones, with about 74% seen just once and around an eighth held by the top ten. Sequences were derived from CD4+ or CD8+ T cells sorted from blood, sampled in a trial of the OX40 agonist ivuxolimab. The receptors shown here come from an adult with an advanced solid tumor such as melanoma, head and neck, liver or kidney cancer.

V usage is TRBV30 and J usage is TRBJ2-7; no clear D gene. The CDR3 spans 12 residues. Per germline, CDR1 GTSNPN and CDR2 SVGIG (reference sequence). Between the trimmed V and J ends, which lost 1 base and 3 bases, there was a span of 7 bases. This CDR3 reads CAWSAWRYEQYF. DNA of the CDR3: TGTGCCTGGAGTGCCTGGCGCTACGAGCAGTACTTC.

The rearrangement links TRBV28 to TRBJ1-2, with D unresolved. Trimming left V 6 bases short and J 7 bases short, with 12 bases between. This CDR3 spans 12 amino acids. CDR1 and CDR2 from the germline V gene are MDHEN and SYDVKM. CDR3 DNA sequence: TGTGCCAGCAGGGGAGAGGGCGGTGGCTACACCTTC. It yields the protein CASRGEGGGYTF.

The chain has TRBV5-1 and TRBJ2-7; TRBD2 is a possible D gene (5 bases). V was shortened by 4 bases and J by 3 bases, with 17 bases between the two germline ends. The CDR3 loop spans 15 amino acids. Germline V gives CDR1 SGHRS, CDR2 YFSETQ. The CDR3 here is CASSEREGIHYEQYF. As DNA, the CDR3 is TGCGCCAGCAGCGAGAGGGAAGGAATCCACTACGAGCAGTACTTC.

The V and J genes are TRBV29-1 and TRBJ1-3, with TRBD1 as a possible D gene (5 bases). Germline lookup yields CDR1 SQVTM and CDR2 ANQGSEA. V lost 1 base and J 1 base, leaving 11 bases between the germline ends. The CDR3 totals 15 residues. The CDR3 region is CSVEGQGVSGNTIYF. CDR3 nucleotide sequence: TGCAGCGTTGAAGGCCAAGGGGTGTCTGGAAACACCATATATTTT.

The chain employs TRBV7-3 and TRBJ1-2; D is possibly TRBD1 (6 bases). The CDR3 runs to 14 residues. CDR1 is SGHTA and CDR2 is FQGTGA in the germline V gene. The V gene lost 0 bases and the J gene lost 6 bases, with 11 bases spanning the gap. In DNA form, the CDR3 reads TGTGCCAGCAGCTTAACGTCGGCAGGGGATGGCTACACCTTC. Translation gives CASSLTSAGDGYTF.

DNA for the CDR3: TGCGCCAGCAGCCAAGCCTGGAGGGACACTGAAGCTTTCTTT. It codes for CASSQAWRDTEAFF. The chain couples TRBV4-3 to TRBJ1-1, with D unresolved. Looked up from germline, CDR1 is LGHNA and CDR2 is YSLEER. The CDR3 length is 14 residues. The ends were cut back, 1 base at V and 3 bases at J, with 9 bases in the middle.

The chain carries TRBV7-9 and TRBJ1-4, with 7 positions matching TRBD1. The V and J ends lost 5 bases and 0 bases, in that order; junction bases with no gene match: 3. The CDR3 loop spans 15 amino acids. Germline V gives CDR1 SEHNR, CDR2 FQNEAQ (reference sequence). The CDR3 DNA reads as TGTGCCAGCAGCCTGGGGACAGCAACTAATGAAAAACTGTTTTTT. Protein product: CASSLGTATNEKLFF.

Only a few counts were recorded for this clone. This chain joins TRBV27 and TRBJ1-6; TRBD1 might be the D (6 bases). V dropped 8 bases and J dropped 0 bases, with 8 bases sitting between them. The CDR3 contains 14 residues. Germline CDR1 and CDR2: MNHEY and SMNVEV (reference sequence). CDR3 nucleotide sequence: TGTGCCAGCTCGGACAGCTCCTATAATTCACCCCTCCACTTT. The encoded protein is CASSDSSYNSPLHF.

The CDR3: CASSSRQASNTEAFF. The CDR3 DNA follows: TGTGCCAGCAGTTCGAGACAGGCATCGAACACTGAAGCTTTCTTT. The chain joins TRBV21-1 to TRBJ1-1; the D call in the table, TRBD1, was not verified against the DNA. TRBV21-1 is a recognized pseudogene. This CDR3 spans 15 amino acids.

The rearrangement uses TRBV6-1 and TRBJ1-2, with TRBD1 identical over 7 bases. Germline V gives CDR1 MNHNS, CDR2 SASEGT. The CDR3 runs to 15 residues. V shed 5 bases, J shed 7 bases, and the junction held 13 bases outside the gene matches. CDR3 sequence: CASSQWDSGYSGYTF. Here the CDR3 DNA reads TGTGCCAGCAGTCAATGGGACAGCGGATACTCTGGCTACACCTTC.

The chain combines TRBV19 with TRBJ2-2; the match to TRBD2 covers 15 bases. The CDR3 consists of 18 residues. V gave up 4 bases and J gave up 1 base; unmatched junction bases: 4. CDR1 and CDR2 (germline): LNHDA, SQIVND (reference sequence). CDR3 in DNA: TGTGCCAGTAGTAGGAGGACTAGCGGGAGGGTGAACACCGGGGAGCTGTTTTTT. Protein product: CASSRRTSGRVNTGELFF.

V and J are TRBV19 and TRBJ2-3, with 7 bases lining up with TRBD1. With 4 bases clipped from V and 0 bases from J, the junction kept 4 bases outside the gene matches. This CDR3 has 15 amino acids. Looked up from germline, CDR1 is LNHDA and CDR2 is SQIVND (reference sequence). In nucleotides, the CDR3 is TGTGCCAGTAGTAGGGGACAGCCTAGCACAGATACGCAGTATTTT. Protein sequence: CASSRGQPSTDTQYF. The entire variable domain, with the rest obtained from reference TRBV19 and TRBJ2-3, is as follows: DGGITQSPKYLFRKEGQNVTLSCEQNLNHDAMYWYRQDPGQGLRLIYYSQIVNDFQKGDIAEGYSVSREKKESFPLTVTSAQKNPTAFYLCASSRGQPSTDTQYFGPGTRLTVL.

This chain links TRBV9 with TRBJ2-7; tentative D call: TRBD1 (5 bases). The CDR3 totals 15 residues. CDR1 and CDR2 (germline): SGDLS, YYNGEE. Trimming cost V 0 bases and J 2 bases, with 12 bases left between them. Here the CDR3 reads CASSVDAGSTYEQYF. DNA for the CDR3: TGTGCCAGCAGCGTAGACGCAGGGTCGACCTACGAGCAGTACTTC.

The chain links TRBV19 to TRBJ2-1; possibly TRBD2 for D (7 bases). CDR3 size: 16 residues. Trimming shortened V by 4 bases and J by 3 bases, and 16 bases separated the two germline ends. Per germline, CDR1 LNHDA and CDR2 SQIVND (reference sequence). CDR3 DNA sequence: TGTGCCAGTAGTAGAGCAACAGGGAGGGTCTACAATGAGCAGTTCTTC. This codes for CASSRATGRVYNEQFF.

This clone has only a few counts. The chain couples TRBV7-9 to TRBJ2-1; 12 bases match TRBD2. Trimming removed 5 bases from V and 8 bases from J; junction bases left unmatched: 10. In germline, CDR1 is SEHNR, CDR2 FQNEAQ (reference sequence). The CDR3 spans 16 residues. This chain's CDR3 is CASSPVLAGGLDEQFF. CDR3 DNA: TGTGCCAGCAGCCCCGTACTAGCGGGAGGTCTCGATGAGCAGTTCTTC.

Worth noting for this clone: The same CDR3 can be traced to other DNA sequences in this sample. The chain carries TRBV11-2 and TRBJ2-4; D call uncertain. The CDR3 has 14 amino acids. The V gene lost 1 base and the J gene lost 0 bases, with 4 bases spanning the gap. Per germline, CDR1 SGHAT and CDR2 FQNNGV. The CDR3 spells CASSLAGAKNIQYF. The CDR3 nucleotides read TGTGCCAGCAGCTTAGCAGGAGCCAAAAACATTCAGTACTTC.

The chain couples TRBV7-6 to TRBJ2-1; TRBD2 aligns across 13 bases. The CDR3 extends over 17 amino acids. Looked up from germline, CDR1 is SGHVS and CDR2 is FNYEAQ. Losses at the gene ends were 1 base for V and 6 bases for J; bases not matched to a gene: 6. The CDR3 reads CASSLDGRTSGGNEQFF. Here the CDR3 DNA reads TGTGCCAGCAGCTTAGACGGGAGGACTAGCGGGGGCAATGAGCAGTTCTTC.

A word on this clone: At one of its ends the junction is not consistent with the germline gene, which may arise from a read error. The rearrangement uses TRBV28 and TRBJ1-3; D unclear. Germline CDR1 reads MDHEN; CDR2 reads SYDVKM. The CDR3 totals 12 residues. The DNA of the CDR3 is TGTGCCAGCAGTTTATACGGAGGTCCTCTGAATTTT. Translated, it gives CASSLYGGPLNF.

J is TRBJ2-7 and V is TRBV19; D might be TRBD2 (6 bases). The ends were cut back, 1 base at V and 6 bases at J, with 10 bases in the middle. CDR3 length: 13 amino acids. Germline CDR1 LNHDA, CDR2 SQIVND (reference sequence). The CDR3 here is CASSIGTSSEQYF. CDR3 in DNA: TGTGCCAGTAGTATAGGAACTAGCAGCGAGCAGTACTTC.

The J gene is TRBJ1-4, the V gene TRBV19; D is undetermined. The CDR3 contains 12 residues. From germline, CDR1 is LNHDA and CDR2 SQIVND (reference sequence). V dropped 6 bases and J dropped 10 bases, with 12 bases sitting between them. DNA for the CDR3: TGTGCCAGTAGAGGCGGATGGGGAAAACTGTTTTTT. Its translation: CASRGGWGKLFF.

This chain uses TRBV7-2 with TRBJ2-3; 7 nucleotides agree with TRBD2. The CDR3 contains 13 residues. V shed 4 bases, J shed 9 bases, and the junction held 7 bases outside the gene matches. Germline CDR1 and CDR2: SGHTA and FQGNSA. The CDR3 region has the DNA TGTGCCAGCAGCTCCGGGGACGGGGGGACGCAGTATTTT. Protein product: CASSSGDGGTQYF. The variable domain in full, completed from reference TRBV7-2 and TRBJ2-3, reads GAGVSQSPSNKVTEKGKDVELRCDPISGHTALYWYRQSLGQGLEFLIYFQGNSAPDKSGLPSDRFSAERTGGSVSTLTIQRTQQEDSAVYLCASSSGDGGTQYFGPGTRLTVL.